This T cell receptor (beta chain) was sequenced for a study of siplizumab effects on memory and regulatory T cells. General study findings and limits: Relative to controls at more than 25%, mappable alloreactive CD4+ clones exhibited a mean Treg-derived proportion of around 69% with siplizumab. Proliferating siplizumab-cultured Tregs lacked confirmed suppressive function.

There are 16 residues in the CDR3. CDR1 is SGHDN, CDR2 FVKESK, per germline. The V gene lost 4 bases and the J gene lost 6 bases, with 19 bases spanning the gap. Cells from the mixed lymphocyte reaction were cocultured for 5 to 6 days at 37°C. Notes on this clone: What it binds is unknown.

Generated by immunoSEQ multiplex PCR, the TCRdb table keeps only in-frame clones and is missing some. The table records some 9,900 clones, more than 45% of them present only once. The chain combines TRBV14 with TRBJ2-1, with D tentatively TRBD1 or TRBD2 (5 bases each). The sequencing sample was made of CFSE-low (dividing) CD4+ T cells sorted from an allogeneic mixed lymphocyte reaction. This receptor was obtained from a human donor in good health; the cells came from an allogeneic mixed lymphocyte reaction. CDR3 sequence reads: CASSPIDRDQLNEQFF. In DNA form, the CDR3 reads TGTGCCAGCAGCCCCATAGACCGGGACCAACTCAATGAGCAGTTCTTC.